One T cell receptor beta chain is described in this entry. As yet, its antigen is unknown. The data originate from a study of CD8+CD57+ T cells in acquired aplastic anemia. Background on the study: Sorted CD4+ and CD8+ cells yielded DNA averaging around 3 ug.

TCR beta VDJ and CDR3 profiling used genomic DNA as template. TCRdb reprocessed the reads with MiXCR, giving one entry per CDR3 protein. The profile shows around 200,000 distinct CDR3 sequences, over 40% of them singletons. General study results and limits: Around 27 sequences, all CD8+ CDR3, were shared between patients and controls.

The sequenced patients had an expansion of CD8+CD57+ cells seen by flow cytometry. Severe acquired aplastic anemia was the diagnosis recorded for all patients. Germline V gene lookup returns CDR1 LGHDT and CDR2 YNNKEL (reference sequence). The ends were cut back, 4 bases at V and 0 bases at J, with 9 bases in the middle. This CDR3 is built from 14 residues. This receptor was taken from a human donor with aplastic anemia. The chain joins TRBV3-1 to TRBJ1-1; maybe TRBD1 (5 bases). The sequenced sample consisted of sorted CD4+, CD8+, or CD8+CD57+ T cells (not recorded which) from PBMCs. The CDR3 spells CASSPPTVNTEAFF. In DNA form, the CDR3 reads TGTGCCAGCAGCCCGCCGACAGTGAACACTGAAGCTTTCTTT.